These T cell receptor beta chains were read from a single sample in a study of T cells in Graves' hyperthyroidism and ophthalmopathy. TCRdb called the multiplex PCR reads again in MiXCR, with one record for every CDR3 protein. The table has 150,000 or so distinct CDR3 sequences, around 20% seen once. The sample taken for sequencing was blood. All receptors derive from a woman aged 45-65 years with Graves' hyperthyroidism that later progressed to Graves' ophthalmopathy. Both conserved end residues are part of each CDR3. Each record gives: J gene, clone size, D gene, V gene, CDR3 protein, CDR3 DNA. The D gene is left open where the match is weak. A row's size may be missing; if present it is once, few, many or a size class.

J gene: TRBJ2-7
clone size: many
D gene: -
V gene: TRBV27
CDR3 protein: CASSQGTYYEQYF
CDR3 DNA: TGTGCCAGCAGTCAAGGGACATACTACGAGCAGTACTTC

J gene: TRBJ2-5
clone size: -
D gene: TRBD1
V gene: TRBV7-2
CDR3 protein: CASSPDRVRGTQYF
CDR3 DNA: TGTGCCAGCAGCCCCGACAGGGTTAGAGGGACCCAGTACTTC

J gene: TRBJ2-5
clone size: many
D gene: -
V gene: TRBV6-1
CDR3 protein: CASSENPPGMRGTQYF
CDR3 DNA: TGTGCCAGCAGTGAAAACCCCCCGGGGATGCGGGGGACCCAGTACTTC

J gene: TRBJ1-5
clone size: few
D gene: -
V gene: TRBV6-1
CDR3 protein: CASRPRERDSNQPQHF
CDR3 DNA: TGTGCCAGCAGACCCCGGGAAAGGGATAGCAATCAGCCCCAGCATTTT

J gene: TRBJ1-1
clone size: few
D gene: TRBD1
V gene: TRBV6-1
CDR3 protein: CASRGTEMNTEAFF
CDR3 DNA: TGTGCCAGCAGGGGGACAGAAATGAACACTGAAGCTTTCTTT

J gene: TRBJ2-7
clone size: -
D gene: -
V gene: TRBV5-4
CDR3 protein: CASGRDGLYEQYF
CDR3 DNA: TGTGCCAGCGGACGGGACGGCCTCTACGAGCAGTACTTC

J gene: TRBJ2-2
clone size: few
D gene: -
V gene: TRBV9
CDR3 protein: CASSRIQNTGELFF
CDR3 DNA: TGTGCCAGCAGCCGGATCCAAAACACCGGGGAGCTGTTTTTT

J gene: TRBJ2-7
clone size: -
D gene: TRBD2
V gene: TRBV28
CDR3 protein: CASSLVLSGSSYEQYF
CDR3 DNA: TGTGCCAGCAGTTTGGTCCTAAGCGGGAGCTCCTACGAGCAGTACTTC

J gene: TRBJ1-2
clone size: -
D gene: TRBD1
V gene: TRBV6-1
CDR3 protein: CASSPDRGSGGYTF
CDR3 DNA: TGTGCCAGCAGCCCTGACAGGGGGTCGGGAGGCTACACCTTC

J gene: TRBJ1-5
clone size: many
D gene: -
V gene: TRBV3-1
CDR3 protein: CASSQSTAGNQPQHF
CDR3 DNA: TGTGCCAGCAGCCAATCCACAGCGGGCAATCAGCCCCAGCATTTT

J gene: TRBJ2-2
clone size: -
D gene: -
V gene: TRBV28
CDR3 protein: CASRGVHNTGELFF
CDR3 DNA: TGTGCCAGCAGAGGGGTCCATAACACCGGGGAGCTGTTTTTT

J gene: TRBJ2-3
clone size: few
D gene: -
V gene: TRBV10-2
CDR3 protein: CASSAVALTDTQYF
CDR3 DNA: TGCGCCAGCAGTGCTGTAGCTTTAACAGATACGCAGTATTTT

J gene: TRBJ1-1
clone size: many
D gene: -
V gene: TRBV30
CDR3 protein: CAWSRAVTEAFF
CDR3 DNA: TGTGCCTGGAGTCGGGCGGTCACTGAAGCTTTCTTT

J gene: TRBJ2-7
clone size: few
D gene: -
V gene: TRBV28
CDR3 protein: CASKTGIYEQYF
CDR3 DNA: TGTGCCAGCAAAACAGGGATTTACGAGCAGTACTTC

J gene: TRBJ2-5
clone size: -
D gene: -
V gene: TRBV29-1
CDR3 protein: CSVEVLGGRSETQYF
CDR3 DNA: TGCAGCGTTGAAGTTCTCGGGGGGCGCTCCGAGACCCAGTACTTC

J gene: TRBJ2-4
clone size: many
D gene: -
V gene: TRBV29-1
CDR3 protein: CSVEGWLAKNIQYF
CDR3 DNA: TGCAGCGTTGAAGGATGGCTAGCCAAAAACATTCAGTACTTC

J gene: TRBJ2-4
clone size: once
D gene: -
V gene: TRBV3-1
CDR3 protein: CASSRTSGPLAKNIQYF
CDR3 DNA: TGTGCCAGCAGCCGAACGTCAGGACCGCTAGCCAAAAACATTCAGTACTTC

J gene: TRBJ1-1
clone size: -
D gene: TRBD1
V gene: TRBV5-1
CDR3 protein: CASSPSPTQGAEAFF
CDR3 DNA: TGCGCCAGCAGCCCCAGCCCGACACAGGGGGCGGAGGCTTTCTTT

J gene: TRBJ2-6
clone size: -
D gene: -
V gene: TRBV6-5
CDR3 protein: CASSSTGTGANVLTF
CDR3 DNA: TGTGCCAGCAGTTCTACAGGGACTGGGGCCAACGTCCTGACTTTC

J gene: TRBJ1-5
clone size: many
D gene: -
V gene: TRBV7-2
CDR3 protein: CASSGQGKPQHF
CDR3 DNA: TGTGCCAGCAGCGGTCAGGGGAAGCCCCAGCATTTT

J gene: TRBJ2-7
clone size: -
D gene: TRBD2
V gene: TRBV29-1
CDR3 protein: CSVARGLAGAGEQYF
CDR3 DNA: TGCAGCGTTGCCCGTGGACTAGCGGGAGCAGGCGAGCAGTACTTC

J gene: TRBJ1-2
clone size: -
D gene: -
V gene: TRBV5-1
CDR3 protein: CASSLITDVQRGYTF
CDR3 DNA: TGTGCCAGCAGCTTGATCACCGACGTTCAACGTGGCTACACCTTC

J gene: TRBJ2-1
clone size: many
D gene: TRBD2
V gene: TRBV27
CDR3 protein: CASSSGLAGAHSYNEQFF
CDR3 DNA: TGTGCCAGCAGTTCTGGACTAGCGGGCGCACACTCCTACAATGAGCAGTTCTTC

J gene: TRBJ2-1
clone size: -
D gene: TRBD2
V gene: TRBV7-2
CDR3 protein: CASSSSGRGNEQFF
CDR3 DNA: TGTGCCAGCAGCTCTAGCGGGAGGGGCAATGAGCAGTTCTTC

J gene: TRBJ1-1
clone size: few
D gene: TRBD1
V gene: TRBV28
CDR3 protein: CASSHLGQGGLTEAFF
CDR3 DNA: TGTGCCAGCAGCCACCTCGGACAGGGGGGCCTCACTGAAGCTTTCTTT

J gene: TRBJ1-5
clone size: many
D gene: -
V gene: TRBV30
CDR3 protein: CAWTGEGNQPQHF
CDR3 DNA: TGTGCCTGGACAGGGGAGGGGAATCAGCCCCAGCATTTT

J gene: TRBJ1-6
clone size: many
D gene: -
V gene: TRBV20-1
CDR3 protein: CSAGDPGYNSPLHF
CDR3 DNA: TGCAGTGCTGGGGACCCGGGTTATAATTCACCCCTCCACTTT

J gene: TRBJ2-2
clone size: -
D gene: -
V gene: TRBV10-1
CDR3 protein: CASSGLGRSGELFF
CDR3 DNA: TGCGCCAGCAGTGGCCTGGGCCGGTCCGGGGAGCTGTTTTTT

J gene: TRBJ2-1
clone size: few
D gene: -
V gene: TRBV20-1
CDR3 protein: CSAPPATIFSYNEQFF
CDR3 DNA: TGCAGTGCCCCACCGGCGACTATCTTCTCCTACAATGAGCAGTTCTTC

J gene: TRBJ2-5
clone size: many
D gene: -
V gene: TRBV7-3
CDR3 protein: CASSLAGLQEETQYF
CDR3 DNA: TGTGCCAGCAGCTTAGCCGGCCTTCAAGAAGAGACCCAGTACTTC

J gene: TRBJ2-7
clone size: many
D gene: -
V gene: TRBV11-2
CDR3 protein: CASSLYGGEGPTYYEQYF
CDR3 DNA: TGTGCCAGCAGCTTATATGGGGGTGAGGGGCCGACCTACTACGAGCAGTACTTC

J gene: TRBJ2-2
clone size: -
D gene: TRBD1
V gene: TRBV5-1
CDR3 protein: CASSFRTGDTGELFF
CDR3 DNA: TGCGCCAGCAGCTTTCGGACAGGGGACACCGGGGAGCTGTTTTTT

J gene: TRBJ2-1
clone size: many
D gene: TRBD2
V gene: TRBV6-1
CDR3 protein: CASSSDASGQAYNEQFF
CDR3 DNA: TGTGCCAGCAGTTCGGACGCTAGCGGCCAGGCCTACAATGAGCAGTTCTTC

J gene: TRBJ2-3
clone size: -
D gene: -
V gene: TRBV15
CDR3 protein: CATSRDPGGARGSQYF
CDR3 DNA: TGTGCCACCAGCAGAGATCCTGGGGGGGCCAGAGGGTCGCAGTATTTT

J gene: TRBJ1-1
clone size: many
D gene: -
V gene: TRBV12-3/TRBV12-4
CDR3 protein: CASSTRTEAFF
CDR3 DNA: TGTGCCAGCAGTACCCGCACAGAAGCTTTCTTT

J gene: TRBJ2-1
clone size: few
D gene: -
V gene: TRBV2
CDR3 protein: CASRATSSSYNEQFF
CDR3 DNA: TGTGCCAGCAGAGCCACTAGCAGCTCCTACAATGAGCAGTTCTTC

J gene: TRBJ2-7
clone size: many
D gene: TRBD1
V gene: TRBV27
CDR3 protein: CAKDRGRVYEQYF
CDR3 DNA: TGTGCCAAAGACAGGGGGCGCGTTTACGAGCAGTACTTC

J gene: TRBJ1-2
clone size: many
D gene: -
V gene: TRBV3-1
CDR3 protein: CASSHPPAGYTF
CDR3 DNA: TGTGCCAGCAGCCACCCCCCAGCGGGCTACACCTTC

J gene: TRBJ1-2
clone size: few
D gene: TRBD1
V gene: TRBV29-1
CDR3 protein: CSVEEGALKGGYTF
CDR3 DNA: TGCAGCGTTGAGGAGGGGGCGTTGAAAGGTGGCTACACCTTC

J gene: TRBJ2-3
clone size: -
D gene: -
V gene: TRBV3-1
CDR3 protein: CASSQRRRLSTDTQYF
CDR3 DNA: TGTGCCAGCAGCCAGCGAAGAAGGTTGAGCACAGATACGCAGTATTTT

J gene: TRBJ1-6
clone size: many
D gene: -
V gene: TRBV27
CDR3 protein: CASSFYGGAGAGGSPLHF
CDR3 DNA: TGTGCCAGCAGTTTTTACGGGGGCGCAGGGGCAGGTGGTTCACCCCTCCACTTT